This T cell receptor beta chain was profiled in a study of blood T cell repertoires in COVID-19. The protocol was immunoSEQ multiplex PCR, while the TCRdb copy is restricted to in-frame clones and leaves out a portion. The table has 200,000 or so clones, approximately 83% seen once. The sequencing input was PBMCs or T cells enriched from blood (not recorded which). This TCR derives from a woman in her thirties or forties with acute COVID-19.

The CDR3 reads CASSLARGGDTEAFF. Written as DNA, the CDR3 is TGTGCCAGCAGCTTAGCGCGGGGCGGTGACACTGAAGCTTTCTTT. The rearrangement joins TRBV7-9 to TRBJ1-1; D is perhaps TRBD1 (5 bases). The CDR3 has 15 amino acids. Germline lookup yields CDR1 SEHNR and CDR2 FQNEAQ (reference sequence). The V gene lost 0 bases and the J gene lost 3 bases, with 11 bases spanning the gap.